This T cell receptor beta chain was captured in a study of T cells in Graves' hyperthyroidism and ophthalmopathy. Study summary: Blood was drawn when the patient was first diagnosed and still untreated.

Exclusion followed for patients with uncontrolled infection, other autoimmune disease, pregnancy or lactation. There were TCR beta CDR3 regions amplified from RNA transcripts. The primer set for the first-round RT-PCR of the TCR CDR3 was HTBI. Each CDR3 protein is one row after TCRdb ran MiXCR on the multiplex PCR reads. Of about 250,000 distinct CDR3 sequences listed, roughly 22% were seen once; the top ten hold roughly 40%. This clonotype was counted ten times or more. Sequenced: blood. This receptor was identified in a woman aged 40 to 49 with Graves' ophthalmopathy.

CDR3 region: CASSSDGAFTDTQYF. DNA for the CDR3: TGTGCCAGCAGCTCCGACGGGGCTTTCACAGATACGCAGTATTTT. The chain has TRBV11-1 and TRBJ2-3; D is tentatively TRBD1 or TRBD2 (5 bases each). The CDR3 has 15 residues. The V end was cut by 4 bases, the J end by 2 bases, with 13 bases between. The germline CDR1 and CDR2 sequences are SGHAT and FQDESV (reference sequence).